The 28 T cell receptor beta chains below come from one sample, sequenced in a study of spatial heterogeneity in lung cancer. Regarding time point: sample taken at primary tumor resection. The authors sequenced whole RNA from tumor, nontumor lung or frozen PBMC without sorting. TCRdb re-called the 5' RACE reads with MiXCR, one entry per CDR3 protein. The data show about 23,000 distinct CDR3 sequences, approximately 5% seen once. This specimen consisted of PBMCs, obtained at surgery. These receptors were collected from a male donor with early-stage non-small cell lung cancer.

There are many counts of this clonotype. V gene TRBV6-2 or TRBV6-3 combines with J gene TRBJ2-7; D is unresolved. This CDR3 spans 13 amino acids. In germline, CDR1 is MNHEY, CDR2 SVGEGT. The V end lost 2 bases, the J end lost 6 bases, and 11 bases lay between the germline ends. This CDR3 reads CASSYMAGGEQYF. As DNA, the CDR3 is TGTGCCAGCAGTTACATGGCAGGTGGCGAGCAGTACTTC.

In its sample, this clonotype was seen many times. V gene TRBV5-1 combines with J gene TRBJ2-7; D tentatively fits TRBD1 or TRBD2 (6 bases each). V was clipped by 2 bases and J by 4 bases, with 13 bases between them. This CDR3 is built from 14 residues. CDR1 SGHRS and CDR2 YFSETQ come from the germline V gene. CDR3 residues: CASSFRRGRYEQYF. CDR3 coding DNA: TGCGCCAGCAGCTTTCGCCGGGGGCGGTACGAGCAGTACTTC.

This clonotype was recorded a few times. The J gene is TRBJ1-1, the V gene TRBV6-1; D ambiguous. Between the trimmed V and J ends, which lost 7 bases and 11 bases, there was a span of 23 bases. Germline V gene data show CDR1 as MNHNS and CDR2 as SASEGT. The CDR3 is 14 residues long. CDR3 region: CASISPGSGASAFF. The CDR3 DNA follows: TGTGCCAGCATTTCGCCGGGTTCGGGTGCTTCGGCTTTCTTT.

This clonotype is medium-sized in the sample. The chain recombines TRBV6-5 with TRBJ1-6; D is uncertain. The V gene lost 5 bases and the J gene lost 9 bases, with 14 bases spanning the gap. Looked up from germline, CDR1 is MNHEY and CDR2 is SVGAGI. The CDR3 is made up of 14 amino acids. The CDR3 is CASSKRVLGSPLHF. The CDR3 coding sequence is TGTGCCAGCAGTAAACGTGTTCTCGGTTCACCCCTCCACTTT.

Relative to its sample, this clonotype is medium-sized (0.01 to 0.1%). The CDR3 sequence: CASSESFGRETQYF. Here the CDR3 DNA reads TGTGCCAGCAGTGAATCGTTCGGCCGTGAGACCCAGTACTTC. The rearrangement links TRBV25-1 to TRBJ2-5; D unclear. The CDR3 is 14 residues long. V was cut by 1 base and J by 5 bases, with 11 bases left in between. Germline V gives CDR1 MGHDK, CDR2 SYGVNS.

This clonotype was detected ten times or more. The V and J genes are TRBV6-2 or TRBV6-3 and TRBJ2-7; no reliable D call. The V gene's germline CDR1 is MNHEY and CDR2 SVGEGT. CDR3 length equals 11 residues. Deletions cut 6 bases from V and 6 bases from J, with 9 bases between. CDR3 in DNA: TGTGCCAGCAGAGAAGAGACCGAGCAGTACTTC. It codes for CASREETEQYF.

This chain connects TRBV6-6 to TRBJ2-7, with TRBD2 matching over 8 bases. Germline V lookup: CDR1 MNHNY, CDR2 SVGAGI (reference sequence). With 5 bases clipped from V and 3 bases from J, the junction kept 9 bases outside the gene matches. The length of the CDR3 is 15 residues. The CDR3 spells CASSTNRGGIYEQYF. In DNA form, the CDR3 reads TGTGCCAGCAGTACCAACCGCGGGGGGATCTACGAGCAGTACTTC.

This clonotype has ten or more counts. This chain uses TRBV6-2 or TRBV6-3 with TRBJ1-1; the D is unclear. There are 18 residues in the CDR3. Germline V gene lookup returns CDR1 MNHEY and CDR2 SVGEGT. V gave up 0 bases and J gave up 3 bases, with 20 bases separating them. The CDR3 nucleotides read TGTGCCAGCAGTTACTCTTACGGGCGAACCCGACCCGACACTGAAGCTTTCTTT. It translates to CASSYSYGRTRPDTEAFF.

About this clonotype itself: A much larger clone lies one base from this, so it may be a read error. The gene calls are TRBV11-2 and TRBJ2-2; 7 nucleotides line up with TRBD2. Germline V lookup: CDR1 SGHAT, CDR2 FQNNGV. CDR3 length: 13 amino acids. J gave up 13 bases and V 5 bases, and 10 bases lay outside the gene matches. CDR3 amino acids: CASSPWRAGRLFF. The CDR3 DNA reads as TGTGCCAGCAGCCCCTGGAGAGCGGGGAGGCTGTTTTTT.

This clonotype was seen at least ten times. The chain has TRBV7-9 and TRBJ1-2, with no clear D. Deletions cut 3 bases from V and 4 bases from J, with 12 bases between. CDR3 length: 14 residues. Germline V gene lookup returns CDR1 SEHNR and CDR2 FQNEAQ (reference sequence). The CDR3 nucleotides read TGTGCCAGCAGCTTTCAGGAGATCTCCTATGGCTACACCTTC. Its protein is CASSFQEISYGYTF.

This clonotype showed up many times. The chain recombines TRBV2 with TRBJ1-1; no definite D call. This CDR3 has 13 residues. The V end lost 4 bases, the J end lost 6 bases, and 12 bases lay between the germline ends. CDR1 is SNHLY, CDR2 FYNNEI, per germline. The chain's CDR3 is CASSVTGLAEAFF. The DNA of the CDR3 is TGTGCCAGCAGTGTTACGGGATTAGCTGAAGCTTTCTTT.

This clonotype has ten or more counts. The CDR3 nucleotides read TGTGCCAGCAGTTACGAAACCGGGGAGCTGTTTTTT. Its protein is CASSYETGELFF. V usage is TRBV12-3 or TRBV12-4 and J usage is TRBJ2-2; D unclear. There are 12 residues in the CDR3. V gave up 4 bases and J gave up 5 bases, with 5 bases separating them.

The sample holds many counts of this clonotype. The chain recombines TRBV4-1 with TRBJ2-5; 8 bases align to TRBD2. The germline CDR1 and CDR2 sequences are MGHRA and YSYEKL. The CDR3 loop spans 16 amino acids. Trimming took 4 bases from V and 4 from J; bases not matched to a gene: 11. The CDR3 DNA is TGCGCCAGCAGCCGTAGCGCGGGGGGCCTCGGAGAGACCCAGTACTTC. Protein: CASSRSAGGLGETQYF.

This clonotype has ten or more counts. The rearrangement uses TRBV18 and TRBJ2-5; either TRBD1 or TRBD2 may fit D (5 bases each). CDR3 size: 12 residues. Germline CDR1 reads KGHSH; CDR2 reads LQKENI. The V and J ends lost 2 bases and 5 bases respectively, with 6 bases between them. CDR3 in DNA: TGTGCCAGCTCACCAGAGGGGGAGACCCAGTACTTC. Protein sequence: CASSPEGETQYF.

This clonotype was recorded at least ten times. V gene TRBV11-2 combines with J gene TRBJ1-4, with 7 positions matching TRBD1. This CDR3 region has 14 residues. V dropped 1 base and J dropped 8; count of bases not matched to a gene: 4. Germline V gives CDR1 SGHAT, CDR2 FQNNGV. The CDR3 is CASSLALQGEKLFF. Here the CDR3 DNA reads TGTGCCAGCAGCTTAGCCCTACAGGGGGAAAAACTGTTTTTT.

This clonotype was seen ten or more times. The chain couples TRBV5-4 to TRBJ2-1, with 11 bases identical to TRBD2. The junction had 5 bases not matched to a gene; V was cut back by 0 bases and J by 9 bases. The CDR3 contains 15 residues. Germline-derived CDR1 and CDR2 are SGHNT and YYREEE (reference sequence). The CDR3 protein is CASSLGLAGLGEQFF. As DNA, the CDR3 is TGTGCCAGCAGCTTGGGACTAGCGGGATTGGGTGAGCAGTTCTTC.

This clonotype was observed many times. This chain uses TRBV28 with TRBJ2-7, with 9 bases fitting TRBD1. The CDR3 covers 15 residues. V was pared by 6 bases and J by 5 bases, with 11 bases of the junction left unmatched. Germline loops: CDR1 MDHEN, CDR2 SYDVKM. In DNA form, the CDR3 reads TGTGCCAGCAGCCCCCCGGGACAGGGAGTCCACGAGCAGTACTTC. As protein: CASSPPGQGVHEQYF.

Ten or more counts support this clonotype. The chain is built from TRBV7-3 and TRBJ2-2, with 8 bases fitting TRBD2. CDR1 SGHTA and CDR2 FQGTGA come from the germline V gene. Trimming removed 2 bases from V and 6 bases from J; junction bases left unmatched: 2. The CDR3 contains 14 residues. CDR3 nucleotides: TGTGCCAGCAGCTTAGGGACTAGTGCCGGGGAGCTGTTTTTT. Its translation is CASSLGTSAGELFF.

This clonotype was detected ten times or more. CDR3 sequence: CASSPDIGQNTEAFF. The DNA for the CDR3 is TGTGCCAGCTCACCCGATATCGGACAGAACACTGAAGCTTTCTTT. V usage is TRBV18 and J usage is TRBJ1-1; possible D gene TRBD1, 5 bases. The germline V gene has CDR1 KGHSH and CDR2 LQKENI. With 3 bases removed from V and 1 base from J, the gap between germline ends came to 12 bases. The CDR3 has 15 amino acids.

This clonotype occurred many times. The chain has TRBV28 and TRBJ2-5; D ambiguous. Deletions cut 6 bases from V and 5 bases from J, with 13 bases between. The CDR3 loop spans 13 amino acids. Germline V CDR1 and CDR2: MDHEN, SYDVKM. CDR3 protein: CASSSPAAETQYF. In DNA form, the CDR3 reads TGTGCCAGCAGCTCCCCGGCGGCGGAGACCCAGTACTTC.

This chain links TRBV18 with TRBJ2-5, with D possibly TRBD2 on 5 matching bases. Germline assignment: CDR1 KGHSH and CDR2 LQKENI. CDR3 length: 14 amino acids. The V end was cut by 3 bases, the J end by 2 bases, with 10 bases between. CDR3 sequence reads: CASSPVGIQETQYF. DNA of the CDR3: TGTGCCAGCTCACCGGTCGGGATTCAAGAGACCCAGTACTTC.

The rearrangement links TRBV12-3 or TRBV12-4 to TRBJ2-5, with D perhaps TRBD1 (6 bases). Between the trimmed V and J ends, which lost 2 bases and 2 bases, there was a span of 12 bases. The CDR3 is 15 residues long. CDR3 nucleotides: TGTGCCAGCAGTTTAAGGCCCAGGGGACAAGAGACCCAGTACTTC. Translating it yields CASSLRPRGQETQYF.

This clonotype was counted at least ten times. The genes are TRBV7-2 and TRBJ2-2, with D perhaps matching TRBD1 (5 bases). The V and J ends lost 8 bases and 5 bases respectively, with 15 bases between them. The CDR3 is 14 amino acids. Germline V lookup: CDR1 SGHTA, CDR2 FQGNSA. The CDR3, as DNA: TGTGCCAGCTCAGAACAGGCGGAGACCGGGGAGCTGTTTTTT. It specifies CASSEQAETGELFF.

Many counts were recorded for this clonotype. This chain links TRBV27 with TRBJ2-5; 11 bases are shared with TRBD2. The CDR3 is 14 residues long. Germline values: CDR1 MNHEY, CDR2 SMNVEV (reference sequence). V trimming: 6 bases; J trimming: 5 bases; junction bases outside the gene matches: 5. The CDR3 sequence is CASRLAGVPETQYF. Here the CDR3 DNA reads TGTGCCAGCAGACTAGCGGGGGTGCCGGAGACCCAGTACTTC.

This clonotype came up many times. V and J are TRBV7-9 and TRBJ1-1; D is uncertain. The CDR3 is 14 residues long. Germline V gene lookup returns CDR1 SEHNR and CDR2 FQNEAQ (reference sequence). V gave up 3 bases and J gave up 5 bases, with 13 bases separating them. The CDR3: CASSLVGRETEAFF. Here the CDR3 DNA reads TGTGCCAGCAGCTTGGTGGGGAGGGAGACTGAAGCTTTCTTT.

This clonotype was seen repeatedly, ten times or more. J is TRBJ2-7 and V is TRBV2; D ambiguous. Per the germline V gene, CDR1 is SNHLY and CDR2 is FYNNEI. This CDR3 region has 14 residues. V lost 6 bases and J 2 bases, leaving 14 bases between the germline ends. CDR3 bases: TGTGCCAGCAGGGCCCAAGGACCTACCTACGAGCAGTACTTC. Protein product: CASRAQGPTYEQYF.

This clonotype appeared many times. The chain uses TRBV2 and TRBJ1-1, with D uncertain. Trimming took 5 bases from V and 1 from J, leaving 14 bases between them. This CDR3 has 15 residues. Germline lookup yields CDR1 SNHLY and CDR2 FYNNEI. The CDR3, as DNA: TGTGCCAGCAGTACCCCAGCAGGTCGGAACACTGAAGCTTTCTTT. It yields the protein CASSTPAGRNTEAFF.

This clonotype was picked up many times. CDR3 sequence: CASSQERGRAPEQFF. DNA of the CDR3: TGCGCCAGCAGCCAAGAACGGGGGAGGGCTCCTGAGCAGTTCTTC. The chain employs TRBV4-1 and TRBJ2-1, with 7 positions matching TRBD2. This CDR3 contains 15 residues. Germline CDR1 MGHRA, CDR2 YSYEKL. V shed 0 bases and J 9 bases; nucleotides not matched to a gene: 8.